This T cell receptor (beta chain) was identified in a study of blood T cell repertoires in COVID-19. The wider study: Samples taken during acute and convalescent COVID-19 were collected in the United States, Italy and Spain. PBMCs, B-cell-depleted T cells, or T cells provided the cDNA or gDNA that made up the material.

As originally analysed: By means of reference gene primer amplification, nucleated cell counts were estimated. TCRdb's table, derived via immunoSEQ multiplex PCR, lists solely in-frame clones and lacks some. The V and J calls and clone size are taken from that table; D and trimming were inferred from the DNA. The data show approximately 260,000 clones, 65% to 85% seen once. Germline CDR1 LNHDA, CDR2 SQIVND (reference sequence). Trimming left V 5 bases short and J 1 base short, with 5 bases between. The CDR3 runs to 12 residues. The sequence came from a woman in her forties with active or convalescent COVID-19. The chain employs TRBV19 and TRBJ1-1; unclear D gene. The sequencing sample was made of peripheral blood. CDR3 region: CASSVKNTEAFF. CDR3 nucleotide sequence: TGTGCCAGTAGTGTTAAGAACACTGAAGCTTTCTTT. The variable domain in full, completed from reference TRBV19 and TRBJ1-1, reads DGGITQSPKYLFRKEGQNVTLSCEQNLNHDAMYWYRQDPGQGLRLIYYSQIVNDFQKGDIAEGYSVSREKKESFPLTVTSAQKNPTAFYLCASSVKNTEAFFGQGTRLTVV.